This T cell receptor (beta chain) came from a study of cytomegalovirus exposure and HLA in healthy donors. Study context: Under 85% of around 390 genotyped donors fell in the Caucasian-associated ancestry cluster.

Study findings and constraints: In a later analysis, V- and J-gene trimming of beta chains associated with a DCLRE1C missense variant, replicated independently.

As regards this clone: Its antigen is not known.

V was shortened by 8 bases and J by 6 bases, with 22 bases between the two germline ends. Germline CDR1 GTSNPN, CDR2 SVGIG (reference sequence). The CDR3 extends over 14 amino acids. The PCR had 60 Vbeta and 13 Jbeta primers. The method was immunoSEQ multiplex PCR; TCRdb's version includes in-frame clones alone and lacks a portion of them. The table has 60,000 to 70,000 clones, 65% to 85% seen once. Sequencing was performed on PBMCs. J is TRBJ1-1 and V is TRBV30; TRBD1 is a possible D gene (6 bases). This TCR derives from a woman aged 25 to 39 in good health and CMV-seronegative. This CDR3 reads CALDRVGILAEAFF. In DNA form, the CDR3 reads TGTGCCCTGGACAGAGTAGGCATCTTGGCTGAAGCTTTCTTT.